The present entry profiles one TCR beta chain with its context. This specimen belongs to a study of blood T cell repertoires in COVID-19. For the study at large: Spain, Italy and the United States supplied samples that represented acute and convalescent COVID-19. The cDNA or gDNA used as material had been derived from T cells, B-cell-depleted T cells, or PBMCs.

CDR1 is MDHEN and CDR2 is SYDVKM in the germline V gene. This CDR3 is built from 13 residues. Trimming removed 6 bases at V and 1 base at J, with 8 bases between. The authors' processing: Researchers report that nucleated cell counts were estimated from reference gene primer amplification. The data were produced by immunoSEQ multiplex PCR, yet TCRdb's version contains in-frame clones alone and is incomplete. V and J calls and clone size are those listed in that table; D and trimming were worked out from the DNA. The data contain around 100,000 clones, around nine tenths of them singletons. The V call is TRBV28, the J call TRBJ2-3; D is undetermined. The sequenced sample was peripheral blood. The receptor's source is a human donor in a cohort sampled during active COVID-19. The CDR3 spells CASRRSGTDTQYF. CDR3 in DNA: TGTGCCAGCAGGCGGAGCGGCACAGATACGCAGTATTTT.